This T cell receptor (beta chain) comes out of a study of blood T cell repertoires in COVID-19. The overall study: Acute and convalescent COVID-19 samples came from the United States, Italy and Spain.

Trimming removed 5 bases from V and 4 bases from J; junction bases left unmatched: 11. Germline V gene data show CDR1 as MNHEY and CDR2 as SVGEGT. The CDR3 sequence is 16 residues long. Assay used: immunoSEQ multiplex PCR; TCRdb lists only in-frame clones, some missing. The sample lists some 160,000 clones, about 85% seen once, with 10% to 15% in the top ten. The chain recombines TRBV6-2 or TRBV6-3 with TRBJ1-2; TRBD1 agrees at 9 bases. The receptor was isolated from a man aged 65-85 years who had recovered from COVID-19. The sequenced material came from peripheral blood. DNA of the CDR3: TGTGCCAGCAGTGACCCCGGACAGGGGCTTACCTATGGCTACACCTTC. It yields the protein CASSDPGQGLTYGYTF.